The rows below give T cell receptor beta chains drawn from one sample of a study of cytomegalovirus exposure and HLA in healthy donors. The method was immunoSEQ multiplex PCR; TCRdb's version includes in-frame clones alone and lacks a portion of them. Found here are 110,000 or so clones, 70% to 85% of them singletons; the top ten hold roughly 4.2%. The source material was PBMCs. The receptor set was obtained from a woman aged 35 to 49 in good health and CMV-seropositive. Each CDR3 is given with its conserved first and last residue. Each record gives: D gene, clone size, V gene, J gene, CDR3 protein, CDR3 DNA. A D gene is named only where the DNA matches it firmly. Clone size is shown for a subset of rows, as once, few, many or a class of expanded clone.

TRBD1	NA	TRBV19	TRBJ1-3	CASTDRGTGNTIYF	TGTGCCAGTACGGACAGGGGGACTGGAAACACCATATATTTT
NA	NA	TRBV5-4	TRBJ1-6	CASSLMQGSSPLHF	TGTGCCAGCAGCTTGATGCAGGGTAGTTCACCCCTCCACTTT
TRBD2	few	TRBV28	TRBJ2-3	CASSSRTSGDTQYF	TGTGCCAGCAGTTCCCGGACTAGCGGAGATACGCAGTATTTT
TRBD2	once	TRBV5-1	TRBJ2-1	CASSLGTSGSYNEQFF	TGCGCCAGCAGCTTGGGGACTAGCGGTTCCTACAATGAGCAGTTCTTC
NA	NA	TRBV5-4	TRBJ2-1	CASSLDRANEQFF	TGTGCCAGCAGCTTGGACAGGGCCAATGAGCAGTTCTTC
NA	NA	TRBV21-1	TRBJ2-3	CASSKPSGRVLRTDTQYF	TGTGCCAGCAGCAAACCTAGCGGGAGGGTTCTCCGCACAGATACGCAGTATTTT
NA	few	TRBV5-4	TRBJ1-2	CASSTRQDQGYTF	TGTGCCAGCAGCACCCGACAGGATCAAGGCTACACCTTC
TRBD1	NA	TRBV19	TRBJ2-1	CASSVLGGAEQFF	TGTGCCAGTAGTGTCCTAGGGGGCGCTGAGCAGTTCTTC
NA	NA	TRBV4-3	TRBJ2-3	CASSQDPGCDTQYF	TGCGCCAGCAGCCAAGATCCGGGTTGCGATACGCAGTATTTT
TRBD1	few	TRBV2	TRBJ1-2	CASSTSRDRDLPIYGYTF	TGTGCCAGCAGTACAAGCCGGGACAGGGACCTACCAATCTATGGCTACACCTTC
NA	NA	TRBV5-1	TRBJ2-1	CASSLTTNEQFF	TGCGCCAGCAGCTTGACTACCAATGAGCAGTTCTTC
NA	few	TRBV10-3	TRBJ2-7	CAISDSTGKNYEQYF	TGTGCCATCAGTGATTCTACAGGGAAGAACTACGAGCAGTACTTC
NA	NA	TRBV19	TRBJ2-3	CASSIDGLGTDTQYF	TGTGCCAGTAGTATAGACGGACTCGGCACAGATACGCAGTATTTT
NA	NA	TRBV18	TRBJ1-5	CASSPDSGSNQPQHF	TGTGCCAGCTCACCAGACAGTGGCAGCAATCAGCCCCAGCATTTT
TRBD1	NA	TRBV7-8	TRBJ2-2	CASSPGQGETGELFF	TGTGCCAGCAGCCCGGGACAGGGGGAGACCGGGGAGCTGTTTTTT
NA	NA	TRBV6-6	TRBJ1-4	CASSPPQGTNEKLFF	TGTGCCAGCAGTCCTCCCCAGGGAACTAATGAAAAACTGTTTTTT
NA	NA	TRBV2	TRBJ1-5	CASSEARQPQHF	TGTGCCAGCAGTGAAGCACGGCAGCCCCAGCATTTT
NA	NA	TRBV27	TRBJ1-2	CASSLLAGAPNYGYTF	TGTGCCAGCAGTTTATTGGCAGGGGCCCCTAACTATGGCTACACCTTC
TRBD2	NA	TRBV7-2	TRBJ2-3	CASTGGITDTQYF	TGTGCCAGCACGGGAGGCATCACAGATACGCAGTATTTT
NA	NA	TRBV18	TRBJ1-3	CASSPPGSSGNTIYF	TGTGCCAGCTCACCACCCGGGTCCTCTGGAAACACCATATATTTT
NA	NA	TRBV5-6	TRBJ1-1	CASSYIKGGTEAFF	TGTGCCAGCAGCTACATTAAAGGGGGAACTGAAGCTTTCTTT
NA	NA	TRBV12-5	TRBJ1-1	CASGSPSNPGLTKGLNTEAFF	TGTGCTAGTGGTTCCCCCTCGAACCCAGGGCTTACCAAGGGATTGAACACTGAAGCTTTCTTT
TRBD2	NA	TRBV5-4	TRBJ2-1	CASSSLAGGGNEQFF	TGTGCCAGCAGCTCACTAGCGGGAGGAGGGAATGAGCAGTTCTTC
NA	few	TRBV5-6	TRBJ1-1	CASSLLGSGAFF	TGTGCCAGCAGCTTATTGGGCTCAGGGGCTTTCTTT
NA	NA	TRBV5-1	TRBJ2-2	CASSLAGGGRTGELFF	TGCGCCAGCAGCTTGGCAGGCGGGGGCAGAACCGGGGAGCTGTTTTTT
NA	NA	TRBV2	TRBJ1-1	CASQQEQNTEAFF	TGTGCCAGCCAACAGGAACAGAACACTGAAGCTTTCTTT
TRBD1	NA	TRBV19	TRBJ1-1	CASRGTGGRTEAFF	TGTGCCAGTAGGGGAACAGGGGGACGGACTGAAGCTTTCTTT
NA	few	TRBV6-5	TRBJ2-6	CASSDNSGANVLTF	TGTGCCAGCAGTGACAACTCTGGGGCCAACGTCCTGACTTTC
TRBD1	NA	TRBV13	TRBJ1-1	CASSFLGTGNTEAFF	TGTGCCAGCAGCTTTCTAGGGACAGGGAACACTGAAGCTTTCTTT
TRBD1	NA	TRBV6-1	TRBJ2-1	CAAGGKSYNEQFF	TGTGCGGCAGGGGGCAAATCCTACAATGAGCAGTTCTTC
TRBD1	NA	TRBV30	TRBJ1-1	CAWNQDRAGTEAFF	TGTGCCTGGAACCAGGACAGGGCGGGCACTGAAGCTTTCTTT
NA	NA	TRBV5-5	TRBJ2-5	CASSFNKGLTRQETQYF	TGTGCCAGCAGCTTCAACAAGGGGCTCACGCGCCAAGAGACCCAGTACTTC
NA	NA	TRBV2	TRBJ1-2	CASVSGRGPYGYTF	TGTGCCAGCGTGAGCGGGCGGGGGCCCTATGGCTACACCTTC
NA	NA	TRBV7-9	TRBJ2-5	CASSFNSGQETQYF	TGTGCCAGCAGCTTTAATAGCGGCCAAGAGACCCAGTACTTC
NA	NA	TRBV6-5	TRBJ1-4	CASSYGGDEKLFF	TGTGCCAGCAGTTACGGAGGAGATGAAAAACTGTTTTTT
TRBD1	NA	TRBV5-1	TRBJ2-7	CASSLGQGVYEQYF	TGCGCCAGCAGCTTAGGACAGGGGGTTTACGAGCAGTACTTC
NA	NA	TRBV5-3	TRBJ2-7	CARSPSRAQEQYF	TGTGCCAGAAGCCCTTCCAGGGCGCAAGAGCAGTACTTC
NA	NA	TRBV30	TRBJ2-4	CALSVSDLAKNIPYF	TGTGCCTTGAGTGTTTCAGATCTAGCCAAAAACATTCCGTACTTC
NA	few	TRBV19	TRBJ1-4	CASSTRWRGNEKLFF	TGTGCCAGTAGTACCCGATGGCGGGGTAATGAAAAACTGTTTTTT
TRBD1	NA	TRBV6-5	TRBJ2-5	CASSIGQGPQETQYF	TGTGCCAGCAGTATAGGACAGGGACCTCAAGAGACCCAGTACTTC
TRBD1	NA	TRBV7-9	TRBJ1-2	CASSFPGQGTSNYGYTF	TGTGCCAGCAGCTTTCCCGGACAGGGGACTTCTAACTATGGCTACACCTTC
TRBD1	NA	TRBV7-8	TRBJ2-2	CASSSRDRGHVGELFF	TGTGCCAGCAGCTCCCGGGACAGGGGGCATGTCGGGGAGCTGTTTTTT
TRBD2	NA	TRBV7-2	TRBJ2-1	CASGTSGTYNEQFF	TGTGCCAGCGGTACTAGCGGAACCTACAATGAGCAGTTCTTC
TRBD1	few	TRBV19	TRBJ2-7	CASSLQAGGRYEQYF	TGTGCCAGTAGTCTTCAAGCAGGGGGCAGGTACGAGCAGTACTTC
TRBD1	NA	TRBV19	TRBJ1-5	CASTGVEQGGLSNQPQHF	TGTGCCAGTACAGGTGTAGAACAGGGGGGCCTCAGCAATCAGCCCCAGCATTTT
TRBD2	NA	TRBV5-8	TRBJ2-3	CASSSGLAETDTQYF	TGTGCCAGCAGCTCCGGACTAGCGGAGACAGATACGCAGTATTTT
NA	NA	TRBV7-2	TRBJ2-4	CASSNARGAKNIQYF	TGTGCCAGCAGCAACGCGAGGGGGGCCAAAAACATTCAGTACTTC
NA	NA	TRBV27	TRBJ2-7	CASSLGAGYEQYF	TGTGCCAGCAGTTTGGGAGCAGGCTACGAGCAGTACTTC
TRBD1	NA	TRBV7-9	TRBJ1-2	CSSRPKHRQGLSYGYTF	TGTTCCAGCAGACCCAAACATCGACAGGGGTTGAGCTATGGCTACACCTTC
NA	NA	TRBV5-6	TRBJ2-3	CASSRRGPGDTQYF	TGTGCCAGCAGCCGCAGGGGCCCGGGAGATACGCAGTATTTT
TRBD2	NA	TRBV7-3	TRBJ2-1	CASSPTSGRSHEQFF	TGTGCCAGCAGCCCCACTAGCGGGAGATCTCATGAGCAGTTCTTC
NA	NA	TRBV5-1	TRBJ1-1	CASSPGDLNTEAFF	TGCGCCAGCAGCCCAGGGGATTTGAACACTGAAGCTTTCTTT
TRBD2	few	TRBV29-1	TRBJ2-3	CSVEDRGDSTDTQYF	TGCAGCGTTGAAGATCGGGGGGATAGCACAGATACGCAGTATTTT
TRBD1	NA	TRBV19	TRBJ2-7	CASSIVGGHEQYF	TGTGCCAGTAGTATCGTAGGGGGCCACGAGCAGTACTTC
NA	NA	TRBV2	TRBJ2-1	CASTGPGVGSYNEQFF	TGTGCCAGCACTGGACCGGGGGTGGGCTCCTACAATGAGCAGTTCTTC
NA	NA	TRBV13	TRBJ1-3	CASLNRGNTIYF	TGTGCCAGCCTTAACAGAGGAAACACCATATATTTT
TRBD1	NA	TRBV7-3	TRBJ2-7	CASSEGALYEQYF	TGTGCCAGCAGTGAGGGGGCCCTCTACGAGCAGTACTTC